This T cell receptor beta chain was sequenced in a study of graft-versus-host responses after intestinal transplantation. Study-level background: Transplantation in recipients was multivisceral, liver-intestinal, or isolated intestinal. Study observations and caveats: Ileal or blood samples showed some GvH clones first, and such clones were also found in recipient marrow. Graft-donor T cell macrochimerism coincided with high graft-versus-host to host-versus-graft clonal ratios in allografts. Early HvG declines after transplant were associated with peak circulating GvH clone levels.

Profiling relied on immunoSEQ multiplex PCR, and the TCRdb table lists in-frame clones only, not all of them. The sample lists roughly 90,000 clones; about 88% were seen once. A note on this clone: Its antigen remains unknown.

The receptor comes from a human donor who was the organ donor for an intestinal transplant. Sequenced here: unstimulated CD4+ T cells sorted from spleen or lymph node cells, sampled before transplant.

The CDR3 spells CASSLAASGRPNNEQFF. DNA for the CDR3: TGTGCCAGCAGCCTTGCAGCTAGCGGGAGGCCCAACAATGAGCAGTTCTTC. The rearrangement links TRBV11-2 to TRBJ2-1, with TRBD2 matching 11 bases. The CDR3 is 17 residues long. In germline, CDR1 is SGHAT, CDR2 FQNNGV. V shed 5 bases, J shed 5 bases, and the junction held 11 bases outside the gene matches.